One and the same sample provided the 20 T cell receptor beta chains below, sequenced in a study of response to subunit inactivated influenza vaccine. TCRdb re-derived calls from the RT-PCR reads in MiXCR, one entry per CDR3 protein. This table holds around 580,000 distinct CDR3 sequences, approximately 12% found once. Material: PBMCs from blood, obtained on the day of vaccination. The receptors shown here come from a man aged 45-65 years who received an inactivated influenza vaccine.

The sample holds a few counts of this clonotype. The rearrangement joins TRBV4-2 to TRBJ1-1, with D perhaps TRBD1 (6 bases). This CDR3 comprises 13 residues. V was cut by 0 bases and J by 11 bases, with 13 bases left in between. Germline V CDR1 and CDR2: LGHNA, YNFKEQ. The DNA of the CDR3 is TGTGCCAGCAGCCAAGACGCGAGGGGGACTGCTTTCTTT. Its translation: CASSQDARGTAFF.

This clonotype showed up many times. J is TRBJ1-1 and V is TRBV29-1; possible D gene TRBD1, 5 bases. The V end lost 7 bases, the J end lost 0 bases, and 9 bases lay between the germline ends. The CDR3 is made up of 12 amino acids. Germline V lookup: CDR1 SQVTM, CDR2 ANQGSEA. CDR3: CSATVMNTEAFF. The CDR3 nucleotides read TGCAGCGCGACAGTGATGAACACTGAAGCTTTCTTT. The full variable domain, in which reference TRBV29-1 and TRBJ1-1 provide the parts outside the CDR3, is SAVISQKPSRDICQRGTSLTIQCQVDSQVTMMFWYRQQPGQSLTLIATANQGSEATYESGFVIDKFPISRPNLTFSTLTVSNMSPEDSSIYLCSATVMNTEAFFGQGTRLTVV.

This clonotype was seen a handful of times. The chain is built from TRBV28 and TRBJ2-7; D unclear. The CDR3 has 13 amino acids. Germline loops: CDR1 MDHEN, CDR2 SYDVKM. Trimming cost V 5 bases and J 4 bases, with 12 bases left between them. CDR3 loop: CASSPLAKYEQYF. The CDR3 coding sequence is TGTGCCAGCAGTCCCCTGGCGAAATACGAGCAGTACTTC.

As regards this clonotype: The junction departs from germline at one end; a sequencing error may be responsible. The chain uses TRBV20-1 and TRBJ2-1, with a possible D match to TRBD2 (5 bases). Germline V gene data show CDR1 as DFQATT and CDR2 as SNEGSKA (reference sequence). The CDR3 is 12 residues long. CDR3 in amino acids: CSTRTIYNEQFF. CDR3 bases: TGCAGTACTAGGACCATCTACAATGAGCAGTTCTTC.

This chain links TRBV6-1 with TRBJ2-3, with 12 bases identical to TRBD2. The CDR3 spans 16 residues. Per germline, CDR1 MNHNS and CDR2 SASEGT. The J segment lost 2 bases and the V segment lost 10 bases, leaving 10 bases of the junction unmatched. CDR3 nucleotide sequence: TGTGCCACTAGTGTGGCTAGCGGGGGGGTCACAGATACGCAGTATTTT. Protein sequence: CATSVASGGVTDTQYF.

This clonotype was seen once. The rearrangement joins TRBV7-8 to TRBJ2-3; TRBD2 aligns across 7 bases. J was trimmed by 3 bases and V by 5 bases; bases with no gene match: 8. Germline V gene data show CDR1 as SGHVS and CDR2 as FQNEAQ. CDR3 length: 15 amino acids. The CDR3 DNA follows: TGTGCCAGCAGCCTCCAAGGCGGGAGAACAGATACGCAGTATTTT. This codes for CASSLQGGRTDTQYF.

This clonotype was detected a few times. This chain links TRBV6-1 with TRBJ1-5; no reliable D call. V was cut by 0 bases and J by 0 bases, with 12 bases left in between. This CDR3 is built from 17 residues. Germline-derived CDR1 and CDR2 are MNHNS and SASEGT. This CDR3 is CASSEARSVNSNQPQHF. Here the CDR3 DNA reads TGTGCCAGCAGTGAAGCCCGGAGCGTCAATAGCAATCAGCCCCAGCATTTT.

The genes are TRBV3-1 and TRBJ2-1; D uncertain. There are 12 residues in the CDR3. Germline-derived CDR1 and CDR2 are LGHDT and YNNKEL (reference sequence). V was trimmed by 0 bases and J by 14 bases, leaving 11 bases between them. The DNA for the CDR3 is TGTGCCAGCAGCCAAGATGAGGTGAGGAAGTTCTTC. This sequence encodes CASSQDEVRKFF.

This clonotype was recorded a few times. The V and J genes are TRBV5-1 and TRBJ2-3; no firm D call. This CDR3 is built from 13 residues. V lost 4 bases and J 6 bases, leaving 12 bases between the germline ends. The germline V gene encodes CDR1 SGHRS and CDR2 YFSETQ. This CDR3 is CASSPHGRDTQYF. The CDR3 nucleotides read TGCGCCAGCAGCCCCCACGGGCGGGATACGCAGTATTTT.

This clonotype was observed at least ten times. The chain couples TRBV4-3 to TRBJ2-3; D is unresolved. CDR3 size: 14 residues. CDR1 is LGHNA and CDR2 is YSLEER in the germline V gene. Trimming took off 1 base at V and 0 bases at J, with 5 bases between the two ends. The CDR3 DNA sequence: TGCGCCAGCAGCCAAGTTTTGAGCACAGATACGCAGTATTTT. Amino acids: CASSQVLSTDTQYF.

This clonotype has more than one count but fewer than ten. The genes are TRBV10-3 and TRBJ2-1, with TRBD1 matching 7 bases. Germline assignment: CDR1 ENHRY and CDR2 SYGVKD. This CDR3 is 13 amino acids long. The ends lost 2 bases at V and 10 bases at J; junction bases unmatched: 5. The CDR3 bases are TGTGCCATCAGTGAGACAGGGGTGGACGAGCAGTTCTTC. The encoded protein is CAISETGVDEQFF.

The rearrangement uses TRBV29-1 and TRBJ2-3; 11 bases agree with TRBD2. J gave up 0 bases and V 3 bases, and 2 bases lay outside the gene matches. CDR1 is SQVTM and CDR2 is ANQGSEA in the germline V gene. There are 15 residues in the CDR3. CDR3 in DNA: TGCAGCGTTGAGGGACTAGCGGCTAGCACAGATACGCAGTATTTT. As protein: CSVEGLAASTDTQYF.

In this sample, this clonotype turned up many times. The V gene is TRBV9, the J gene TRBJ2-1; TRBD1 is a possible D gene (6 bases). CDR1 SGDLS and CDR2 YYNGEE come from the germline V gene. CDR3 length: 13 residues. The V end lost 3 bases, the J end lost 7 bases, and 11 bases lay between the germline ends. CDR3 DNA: TGTGCCAGCAGCGGGACAGCCCGAAATGAGCAGTTCTTC. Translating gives CASSGTARNEQFF.

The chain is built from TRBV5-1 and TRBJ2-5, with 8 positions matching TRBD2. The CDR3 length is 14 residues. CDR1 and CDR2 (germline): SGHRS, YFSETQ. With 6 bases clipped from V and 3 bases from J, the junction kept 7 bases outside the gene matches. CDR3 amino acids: CASTDGGAEETQYF. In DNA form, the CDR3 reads TGCGCCAGCACAGACGGGGGGGCCGAAGAGACCCAGTACTTC. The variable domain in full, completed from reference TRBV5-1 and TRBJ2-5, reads KAGVTQTPRYLIKTRGQQVTLSCSPISGHRSVSWYQQTPGQGLQFLFEYFSETQRNKGNFPGRFSGRQFSNSRSEMNVSTLELGDSALYLCASTDGGAEETQYFGPGTRLLVL.

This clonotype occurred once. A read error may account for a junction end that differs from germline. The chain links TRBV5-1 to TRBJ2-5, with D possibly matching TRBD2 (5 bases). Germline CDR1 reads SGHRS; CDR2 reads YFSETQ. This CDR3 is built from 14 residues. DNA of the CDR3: TGCGCCGGCAGCCGCGGATTGGAGGTGGAGACCCAGTACTTC. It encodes CAGSRGLEVETQYF.

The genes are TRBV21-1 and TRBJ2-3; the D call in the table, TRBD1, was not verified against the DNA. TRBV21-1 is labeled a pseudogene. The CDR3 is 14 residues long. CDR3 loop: CASAAPTYTDTQYF. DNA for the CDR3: TGTGCCAGCGCCGCGCCTACCTACACAGATACGCAGTATTTT.

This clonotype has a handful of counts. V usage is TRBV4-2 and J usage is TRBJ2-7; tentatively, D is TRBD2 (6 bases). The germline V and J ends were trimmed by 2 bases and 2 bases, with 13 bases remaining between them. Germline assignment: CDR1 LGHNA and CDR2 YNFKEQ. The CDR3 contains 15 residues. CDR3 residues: CASSQPGRPAYEQYF. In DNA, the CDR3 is TGTGCCAGCAGCCAACCTGGGAGGCCCGCCTACGAGCAGTACTTC.

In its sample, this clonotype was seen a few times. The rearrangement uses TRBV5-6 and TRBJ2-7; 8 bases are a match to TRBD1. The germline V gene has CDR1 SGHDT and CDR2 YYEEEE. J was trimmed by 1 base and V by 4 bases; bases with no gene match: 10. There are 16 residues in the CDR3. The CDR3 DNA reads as TGTGCCAGCAGCCGCGGTTCTAGGACAGGGTCCTACGAGCAGTACTTC. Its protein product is CASSRGSRTGSYEQYF.

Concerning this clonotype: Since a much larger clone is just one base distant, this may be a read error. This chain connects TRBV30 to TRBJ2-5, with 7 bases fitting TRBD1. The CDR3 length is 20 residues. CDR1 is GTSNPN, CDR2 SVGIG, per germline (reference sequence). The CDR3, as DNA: TGTGCCTGGAGAGGAGGCGTCCATAGAAGGGACAGTGCGGACCAAGCGACCCAGTACTTC. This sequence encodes CAWRGGVHRRDSADQATQYF.

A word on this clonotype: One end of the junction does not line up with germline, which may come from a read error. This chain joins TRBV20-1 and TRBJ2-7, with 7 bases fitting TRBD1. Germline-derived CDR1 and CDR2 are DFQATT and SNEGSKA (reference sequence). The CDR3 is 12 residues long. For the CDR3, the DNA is TGCAGTGCGAGGGACAGTTTCTACGAGCGGTACTTC. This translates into CSARDSFYERYF.